The rows below give T cell receptor beta chains drawn from one sample of a study of molecular identifiers for immune sequencing clone quantification. TCRdb processed the PCR reads anew with MiXCR; each CDR3 protein has one entry. The data show around 480,000 distinct CDR3 sequences, about a fifth seen once. Sequenced material: naive CD8+ T cells from blood, with Jurkat cell RNA spiked in. These receptors were collected from a human donor in good health. Some libraries in this study had Jurkat cell RNA spiked in. Each CDR3 is given with its conserved first and last residue. The D gene is left open where the match is weak. Some rows mark clone size as missing; the rest say once, few, many or name a class of expanded clone.

D	V	J	size	CDR3	DNA
.	TRBV29-1	TRBJ2-3	many	CSVSGRRSTDTQYF	TGCAGCGTGAGTGGGAGGAGAAGCACAGATACGCAGTATTTT
TRBD2	TRBV20-1	TRBJ2-5	few	CSALNPLTSGVQETQYF	TGCAGTGCACTAAACCCTCTTACTAGCGGGGTACAAGAGACCCAGTACTTC
.	TRBV5-3	TRBJ1-3	.	CASSLTRNRGNTIYF	TGTGCCAGCAGCTTGACAAGGAATAGAGGAAACACCATATATTTT
.	TRBV6-1	TRBJ2-1	many	CASSEEVSTEQFF	TGTGCCAGCAGTGAAGAGGTTAGCACTGAGCAGTTCTTC
.	TRBV7-3	TRBJ2-5	many	CASSLTGGAQETQYF	TGTGCCAGCAGCTTAACGGGCGGGGCCCAAGAGACCCAGTACTTC
TRBD2	TRBV20-1	TRBJ2-3	few	CSAQYGLAGGGTDTQYF	TGCAGTGCGCAGTACGGACTAGCGGGGGGGGGCACAGATACGCAGTATTTT
.	TRBV7-6	TRBJ2-5	many	CASHGLAHETQYF	TGTGCCAGCCACGGCCTAGCCCACGAGACCCAGTACTTC
TRBD1	TRBV28	TRBJ1-5	few	CASRPTGLSNQPQHF	TGTGCCAGCAGGCCGACAGGGCTTAGCAATCAGCCCCAGCATTTT
TRBD1	TRBV30	TRBJ1-1	few	CAWSKTGGTEAFF	TGTGCCTGGAGCAAGACAGGGGGGACTGAAGCTTTCTTT
TRBD2	TRBV19	TRBJ2-2	.	CATHSGRYTGELFF	TGTGCCACCCATAGCGGGAGGTACACCGGGGAGCTGTTTTTT
.	TRBV7-2	TRBJ2-5	many	CASSLDRTQETQYF	TGTGCCAGCAGCCTTGACAGGACCCAAGAGACCCAGTACTTC
.	TRBV6-6	TRBJ2-1	.	CASSYEGVEQFF	TGTGCCAGCAGTTACGAGGGGGTTGAGCAGTTCTTC
.	TRBV28	TRBJ1-2	.	CASSQTGTYNYGYTF	TGTGCCAGCAGTCAGACAGGAACTTACAACTATGGCTACACCTTC
.	TRBV27	TRBJ2-1	few	CASSLYPEGYNEQFF	TGTGCCAGCAGTTTATACCCGGAGGGCTACAATGAGCAGTTCTTC
.	TRBV7-9	TRBJ2-3	many	CASSPLGVDTDTQYF	TGTGCCAGCAGCCCACTAGGGGTAGACACAGATACGCAGTATTTT
.	TRBV28	TRBJ1-5	few	CASSHPDPDRHQPQHF	TGTGCCAGCAGCCACCCCGATCCCGACAGGCATCAGCCCCAGCATTTT
TRBD2	TRBV30	TRBJ2-7	many	CACLTGTSAITSYEQYF	TGTGCCTGCTTAACCGGGACTAGCGCCATAACCTCCTACGAGCAGTACTTC
.	TRBV20-1	TRBJ2-3	few	CSASLDRDYTDTQYF	TGCAGTGCTTCCCTGGACAGGGACTACACAGATACGCAGTATTTT
.	TRBV7-9	TRBJ1-5	.	CASSPSGLYGNQPQHF	TGTGCCAGCAGTCCCTCGGGGTTGTATGGCAATCAGCCCCAGCATTTT
.	TRBV7-9	TRBJ2-2	few	CASKPVGELFF	TGTGCCAGCAAACCCGTTGGGGAGCTGTTTTTT
.	TRBV7-3	TRBJ2-1	few	CASSLLRGGPNEQFF	TGTGCCAGCAGCTTGCTCCGAGGAGGGCCCAATGAGCAGTTCTTC
.	TRBV12-3/TRBV12-4	TRBJ2-1	.	CASSPDETYNEQFF	TGTGCCAGCAGCCCGGACGAAACCTACAATGAGCAGTTCTTC
.	TRBV9	TRBJ2-2	few	CASSVESIATMNTGELFF	TGTGCCAGCAGCGTAGAGTCCATCGCGACCATGAACACCGGGGAGCTGTTTTTT
TRBD1	TRBV20-1	TRBJ1-5	few	CSARDTGVSQPQHF	TGCAGTGCTAGAGACACAGGGGTCAGTCAGCCCCAGCATTTT
.	TRBV19	TRBJ1-4	few	CASSIGNPSEKLFF	TGTGCCAGTAGTATTGGGAACCCGTCTGAAAAACTGTTTTTT
.	TRBV18	TRBJ2-1	many	CASSPWGPGQSSYNEQFF	TGTGCCAGCTCACCATGGGGGCCGGGTCAGAGCTCCTACAATGAGCAGTTCTTC
.	TRBV5-1	TRBJ1-3	many	CASSLTGESGNTIYF	TGCGCCAGCAGCTTAACGGGTGAATCTGGAAACACCATATATTTT
TRBD2	TRBV20-1	TRBJ2-1	.	CSAPTFSGIFNEQFF	TGCAGTGCTCCAACCTTTAGCGGGATTTTCAATGAGCAGTTCTTC
.	TRBV27	TRBJ2-5	few	CASSKISRETQYF	TGTGCCAGCAGTAAGATCAGCCGGGAGACCCAGTACTTC
.	TRBV19	TRBJ1-2	few	CASSGGSLYGYTF	TGTGCCAGTAGCGGCGGCAGCCTCTATGGCTACACCTTC
.	TRBV6-5	TRBJ2-7	few	CASRPLVGETYEQYF	TGTGCCAGCAGACCCCTGGTGGGGGAAACCTACGAGCAGTACTTC
.	TRBV19	TRBJ2-7	few	CASSIAGAEIYEQYF	TGTGCCAGTAGTATAGCTGGAGCGGAGATTTACGAGCAGTACTTC
TRBD1	TRBV19	TRBJ1-1	few	CASSMGQIPEAFF	TGTGCCAGTAGTATGGGACAGATCCCTGAAGCTTTCTTT
TRBD1	TRBV2	TRBJ2-7	few	CATIRDRGYEQYF	TGTGCCACCATCCGGGACAGGGGCTACGAGCAGTACTTC
TRBD1	TRBV5-4	TRBJ2-7	.	CASSSGQGSSYEQYF	TGTGCCAGCAGCTCGGGACAGGGGTCCTCCTACGAGCAGTACTTC
.	TRBV7-4	TRBJ2-3	many	CASSPERNPWTDTQYF	TGTGCCAGCAGCCCCGAGCGCAATCCCTGGACAGATACGCAGTATTTT
.	TRBV7-2	TRBJ2-5	many	CASSAEGGQETQYF	TGTGCCAGCAGCGCAGAGGGTGGTCAAGAGACCCAGTACTTC
.	TRBV5-3	TRBJ2-6	once	CASSLAGAGTNVLTF	TGTGCCAGCAGCTTGGCAGGGGCTGGGACCAACGTCCTGACTTTC
TRBD2	TRBV11-3	TRBJ2-1	.	CASSLRTSGTYNEQFF	TGTGCCAGCAGCCTCCGGACTAGCGGAACCTACAATGAGCAGTTCTTC
TRBD2	TRBV20-1	TRBJ2-7	many	CSALPTSGAYEQYF	TGCAGTGCCCTGCCGACTAGCGGGGCCTACGAGCAGTACTTC
TRBD2	TRBV9	TRBJ2-2	few	CASSAMGLAVAGELFF	TGTGCCAGCAGCGCCATGGGACTAGCTGTTGCCGGGGAGCTGTTTTTT
TRBD2	TRBV7-9	TRBJ2-2	few	CASSLGAGVNTGELFF	TGTGCCAGCAGCTTAGGAGCGGGAGTCAACACCGGGGAGCTGTTTTTT
.	TRBV11-2	TRBJ2-1	.	CASSFLPQGNEQFF	TGTGCCAGCAGCTTCCTGCCTCAGGGGAATGAGCAGTTCTTC
.	TRBV19	TRBJ2-3	.	CASSRVPTDTQYF	TGTGCCAGTAGCCGGGTACCCACAGATACGCAGTATTTT
TRBD1	TRBV18	TRBJ2-5	.	CASSPRDSVQETQYF	TGTGCCAGCTCACCCAGGGACAGTGTCCAAGAGACCCAGTACTTC
TRBD1	TRBV12-5	TRBJ2-3	many	CASANSIRQGLTDTQYF	TGTGCTAGTGCCAATTCAATACGACAGGGGCTCACGGATACGCAGTATTTT